The clone carrying this T cell receptor beta chain was counted only a few times. Its antigen is unknown. A read error may account for a junction end that differs from germline. When naive CD8 T cells were sorted, they were gated as CD8+CD4-CCR7+CD45RA+. TCR libraries were built in bulk with a published protocol and specific TCR primers. TCRdb analysed the PCR reads with MiXCR anew, one entry per CDR3 protein. The sample holds 250,000 to 350,000 distinct CDR3 sequences, about a fifth seen once. The CDR3 length is 16 residues. Germline-derived CDR1 and CDR2 are SQVTM and ANQGSEA. The data were obtained in a study of molecular identifiers for immune sequencing clone quantification. Study findings and constraints: Sharing of a barcode by identical TCR molecules could cause highly expanded clone sizes to be underestimated.

The chain employs TRBV29-1 and TRBJ1-3; D may be TRBD1 (6 bases). The specimen sequenced was naive CD8+ T cells from blood, with Jurkat cell RNA spiked in. Subset noted: FACS-sorted CD8+CD4-CCR7+CD45RA+ naive T cells. This sequence was found in a human donor in good health. Some libraries in this study had Jurkat cell RNA spiked in. In DNA, the CDR3 is TGCAGCGTTGAAGATGTCTGGGGGCTCTCTGGAGACACCATATATTTT. It encodes CSVEDVWGLSGDTIYF.